Shown below are 22 T cell receptor beta chains from a single sample sequenced in a study of intratumoral heterogeneity in liver cancer. TCRdb's copy holds only in-frame clones and misses some; the assay was immunoSEQ multiplex PCR. Here the sample spans 20,000 to 25,000 clones, 73% being singletons. The sequences come from tumor-adjacent normal tissue, collected before any cancer treatment. These receptors were collected from a woman aged 70-85 years with hepatocellular carcinoma.

The rearrangement uses TRBV27 and TRBJ2-1, with D uncertain. The V end lost 3 bases, the J end lost 9 bases, and 6 bases lay between the germline ends. The CDR3 is made up of 11 amino acids. Germline CDR1 is MNHEY and CDR2 is SMNVEV (reference sequence). The CDR3 coding sequence is TGTGCCAGCAGTTTGGGTTCTGAGCAGTTCTTC. This encodes CASSLGSEQFF.

The chain joins TRBV27 to TRBJ2-2; 7 bases are shared with TRBD1. The germline V gene has CDR1 MNHEY and CDR2 SMNVEV (reference sequence). V trimming: 7 bases; J trimming: 4 bases; junction bases outside the gene matches: 6. The CDR3 spans 14 residues. The CDR3 sequence: CASKRGQSTGELFF. Here the CDR3 DNA reads TGTGCCAGCAAAAGGGGGCAAAGCACCGGGGAGCTGTTTTTT.

V is TRBV5-4 and J is TRBJ2-7; 11 nucleotides match TRBD1. The germline gives CDR1 SGHNT, CDR2 YYREEE (reference sequence). V lost 4 bases and J lost 5; bases outside the gene matches: 8. The CDR3 runs 15 residues. The CDR3 loop reads CASSPGTGGRDEQYF. The CDR3 region has the DNA TGTGCCAGCAGCCCCGGGACAGGGGGGCGGGACGAGCAGTACTTC.

The rearrangement joins TRBV7-9 to TRBJ2-7; 7 bases align to TRBD2. This CDR3 contains 14 residues. CDR1 and CDR2 (germline): SEHNR, FQNEAQ (reference sequence). Germline trimming cut 5 bases from V and 4 bases from J; bases unmatched to any gene: 8. The DNA of the CDR3 is TGTGCCAGCAGCCTCCGAGCGGGACCGTACGAGCAGTACTTC. Translated: CASSLRAGPYEQYF.

The chain couples TRBV6-5 to TRBJ1-2; D is ambiguous. Germline CDR1 and CDR2: MNHEY and SVGAGI. The CDR3 runs 14 residues. V lost 5 bases to trimming and J lost 8 bases, with 18 bases between them. CDR3 nucleotides: TGTGCCAGCAGTCTCCAGACCGGCCGAGAGGGCTACACCTTC. Its translation is CASSLQTGREGYTF.

V is TRBV7-2 and J is TRBJ2-1; TRBD1 is a possible D gene (5 bases). Germline V CDR1 and CDR2: SGHTA, FQGNSA. The CDR3 totals 15 residues. Trimming left V 3 bases short and J 4 bases short, with 13 bases between. CDR3 DNA sequence: TGTGCCAGCAGCTTCTCTAAGGGGCCTTACAATGAGCAGTTCTTC. Its translation is CASSFSKGPYNEQFF.

This chain connects TRBV7-2 to TRBJ2-1; 7 nucleotides line up with TRBD2. There are 14 residues in the CDR3. In germline, CDR1 is SGHTA, CDR2 FQGNSA. V was clipped by 4 bases and J by 1 base; unmatched bases: 1. The CDR3 DNA sequence: TGTGCCAGCAGCTCCGGGGGGTCCTACAATGAGCAGTTCTTC. It specifies CASSSGGSYNEQFF.

The DNA for the CDR3 is TGTGCCAGCAGCCCCACCCCGGGTAGCGGGGCTAAAAACTACAATGAGCAGTTCTTC. This encodes CASSPTPGSGAKNYNEQFF. V and J are TRBV7-9 and TRBJ2-1; 8 nucleotides match TRBD2. Trimming removed 5 bases from V and 3 bases from J; junction bases left unmatched: 18. Germline V lookup: CDR1 SEHNR, CDR2 FQNEAQ (reference sequence). This CDR3 comprises 19 residues.

This chain links TRBV28 with TRBJ1-5; 10 nucleotides match TRBD1. There are 13 residues in the CDR3. V trimming: 10 bases; J trimming: 7 bases; junction bases outside the gene matches: 7. In germline, CDR1 is MDHEN, CDR2 SYDVKM. The CDR3 coding sequence is TGTGCCAACGACAGGGGGCCGCGGCAGCCCCAGCATTTT. Translating it yields CANDRGPRQPQHF.

The chain has TRBV7-8 and TRBJ1-4; D perhaps matches TRBD1 (6 bases). V lost 4 bases and J 0 bases, leaving 21 bases between the germline ends. Per the germline V gene, CDR1 is SGHVS and CDR2 is FQNEAQ. The CDR3 has 19 residues. Here the CDR3 DNA reads TGTGCCAGCAGCTCCCGGCCAAATAACAGGGCTGCAACTAATGAAAAACTGTTTTTT. The encoded protein is CASSSRPNNRAATNEKLFF.

The chain recombines TRBV10-3 with TRBJ1-5; no definite D call. Germline V gives CDR1 ENHRY, CDR2 SYGVKD. This CDR3 region has 14 residues. V was clipped by 3 bases and J by 0 bases, with 6 bases between them. CDR3 in DNA: TGTGCCATCAGTGAAAGTGGTAGCAATCAGCCCCAGCATTTT. Its translation: CAISESGSNQPQHF.

The CDR3 loop is CASRLDNEQFF. The DNA of the CDR3 is TGTGCCAGCAGATTAGACAATGAGCAGTTCTTC. The chain has TRBV6-6 and TRBJ2-1, with D hard to call. Germline V lookup: CDR1 MNHNY, CDR2 SVGAGI (reference sequence). The CDR3 runs 11 residues. V was clipped by 6 bases and J by 5 bases, with 5 bases between them.

The J gene is TRBJ2-7, the V gene TRBV27, with TRBD1 as a possible D gene (5 bases). V lost 7 bases and J lost 4, with 8 bases in between. Germline V gene lookup returns CDR1 MNHEY and CDR2 SMNVEV (reference sequence). The CDR3 has 11 amino acids. The CDR3, as DNA: TGTGCCAGCACCTCAGGGTACGAGCAGTACTTC. This codes for CASTSGYEQYF.

In this sample, this clone turned up a few times. The chain joins TRBV28 to TRBJ2-7; TRBD1 matches 8 bases. V lost 1 base and J lost 3; bases outside the gene matches: 5. This CDR3 contains 15 residues. CDR1 MDHEN and CDR2 SYDVKM come from the germline V gene. The CDR3 sequence is CASSLYSDRGYEQYF. The DNA of the CDR3 is TGTGCCAGCAGTTTATACTCCGACAGGGGCTACGAGCAGTACTTC.

The rearrangement joins TRBV5-5 to TRBJ2-6; D not resolved. The V gene lost 4 bases and the J gene lost 1 base, with 12 bases spanning the gap. Germline assignment: CDR1 SGHKS and CDR2 YYEKEE (reference sequence). This CDR3 spans 16 amino acids. The CDR3 spells CASSPGPLSGANVLTF. The CDR3 DNA is TGTGCCAGCAGCCCCGGGCCCTTATCTGGGGCCAACGTCCTGACTTTC.

The chain carries TRBV6-5 and TRBJ2-1; D is unresolved. Germline assignment: CDR1 MNHEY and CDR2 SVGAGI. V gave up 4 bases and J gave up 10 bases, with 17 bases separating them. The CDR3 contains 14 residues. The CDR3 is CASSSALPPHEQFF. The CDR3 region has the DNA TGTGCCAGCAGTTCCGCCCTACCCCCCCACGAGCAGTTCTTC.

The chain carries TRBV19 and TRBJ2-7, with TRBD1 matching over 8 bases. Germline assignment: CDR1 LNHDA and CDR2 SQIVND (reference sequence). The V and J ends lost 6 bases and 3 bases, in that order; junction bases with no gene match: 10. The CDR3 is 15 residues long. The CDR3 is CASRLLPGGGYEQYF. In DNA form, the CDR3 reads TGTGCCAGTAGACTATTACCAGGGGGCGGCTACGAGCAGTACTTC.

The chain has TRBV28 and TRBJ2-5; no definite D call. Germline CDR1 and CDR2: MDHEN and SYDVKM. The CDR3 is 13 residues long. Trimming cost V 1 base and J 0 bases, with 3 bases left between them. CDR3 bases: TGTGCCAGCAGTTTATCCCACCAAGAGACCCAGTACTTC. Amino acid sequence: CASSLSHQETQYF.

This clone has a handful of counts. This rearrangement joins TRBV2 to TRBJ2-7; 7 positions match TRBD1. The CDR3 spans 14 residues. J lost 3 bases, V lost 7 bases, and 9 bases had no gene match. Germline lookup yields CDR1 SNHLY and CDR2 FYNNEI. In DNA, the CDR3 is TGTGCCAGCACAAGGGGACAGCAAAACTACGAGCAGTACTTC. It translates to CASTRGQQNYEQYF.

This clone was seen a handful of times. V usage is TRBV9 and J usage is TRBJ2-3; possibly TRBD1 for D (6 bases). Germline assignment: CDR1 SGDLS and CDR2 YYNGEE. CDR3 size: 14 residues. Trimming removed 0 bases from V and 4 bases from J, with 9 bases in between. The CDR3 sequence is CASSVVGAADTQYF. As DNA, the CDR3 is TGTGCCAGCAGCGTAGTGGGGGCAGCAGATACGCAGTATTTT.

V is TRBV7-9 and J is TRBJ2-7; tentative D call: TRBD1 (6 bases). The germline V gene encodes CDR1 SEHNR and CDR2 FQNEAQ (reference sequence). The CDR3 has 15 amino acids. The ends were cut back, 3 bases at V and 5 bases at J, with 17 bases in the middle. The CDR3 nucleotides read TGTGCCAGCAGCTTTCTGGCAGGGGCGGCCCACGAGCAGTACTTC. It encodes CASSFLAGAAHEQYF. Full variable domain (missing parts from reference TRBV7-9 and TRBJ2-7): DTGVSQNPRHKITKRGQNVTFRCDPISEHNRLYWYRQTLGQGPEFLTYFQNEAQLEKSRLLSDRFSAERPKGSFSTLEIQRTEQGDSAMYLCASSFLAGAAHEQYFGPGTRLTVT.

The genes are TRBV2 and TRBJ2-1; TRBD2 aligns across 9 bases. Germline CDR1 SNHLY, CDR2 FYNNEI. CDR3 length: 15 residues. V dropped 3 bases and J dropped 7; count of bases not matched to a gene: 7. CDR3 nucleotides: TGTGCCAGCAGTGACGTGCGGGAGGGGAGAAATGAGCAGTTCTTC. It codes for CASSDVREGRNEQFF.